This T cell receptor beta chain appears in the sequencing data of a study of blood T cell repertoires in COVID-19. As for the study in general: Acute and convalescent COVID-19 samples came from the United States, Italy and Spain.

Per the original data handling: How many nucleated cells were present was estimated from reference gene primer amplification. Data came from immunoSEQ multiplex PCR; TCRdb stores just in-frame clones and leaves some out. D and trimming come from the DNA, and the V and J calls and clone size come from that table. The sample lists about 170,000 clones; 85% to 90% were seen once. The CDR3 length is 14 residues. CDR1 MDHEN and CDR2 SYDVKM come from the germline V gene. The germline V and J ends were trimmed by 3 bases and 8 bases, with 16 bases remaining between them. The clonotype comes from a man between 60 and 75 years old with COVID-19, enrolled during active disease. The V gene is TRBV28, the J gene TRBJ1-2, with TRBD1 as a possible D gene (5 bases). Sequencing was performed on peripheral blood. CDR3 sequence (DNA): TGTGCCAGCAGTTTGGGCCAGATGGGGCGAGGCTACACCTTC. Protein: CASSLGQMGRGYTF.